These 3 T cell receptor beta chains came from one sample sequenced in a study of T cell responses to AZD1222 COVID-19 vaccine (dated by TCRdb to about 2021). The time point label here, explained by the study, means: about 28 days (+/-7) after the second vaccine dose. Receptor amplification or capture employed the immunoSEQ multiplex PCR assay. TCRdb re-hosts the immuneACCESS table, in-frame sequences only. Its copies lack some clones; in the studies checked, an unresolved V gene accounts for under half of them, and the cause for the rest is not known. This sample comprises over 130,000 clones, about 90% of them detected only once. The ten most abundant clones make up 1.5% to 2% of the sample. This specimen was peripheral blood, taken 28 days after the second AZD1222 dose. These receptor sequences come from an adult who received the AZD1222 COVID-19 vaccine.

The chain combines TRBV7-6 with TRBJ2-1, with a weak D call TRBD2 (6 bases). Trimming shortened V by 5 bases and J by 6 bases, and 14 bases separated the two germline ends. The CDR3 runs to 14 residues. Germline values: CDR1 SGHVS, CDR2 FNYEAQ. The CDR3 DNA sequence: TGTGCCAGCAGCCAACCCGGGACTGCCAATGAGCAGTTCTTC. Protein sequence: CASSQPGTANEQFF.

In this sample, this clone turned up once. The rearrangement links TRBV6-5 to TRBJ1-5; 8 nucleotides agree with TRBD1. The CDR3 spans 15 residues. CDR1 MNHEY and CDR2 SVGAGI come from the germline V gene. Germline trimming cut 7 bases from V and 3 bases from J; bases unmatched to any gene: 8. DNA for the CDR3: TGTGCCAGCAAGCGTACACAGGGGGACAATCAGCCCCAGCATTTT. Protein: CASKRTQGDNQPQHF.

The chain carries TRBV7-9 and TRBJ2-2; TRBD2 matches 10 bases. J gave up 6 bases and V 1 base, and 2 bases lay outside the gene matches. Germline loops: CDR1 SEHNR, CDR2 FQNEAQ (reference sequence). The CDR3 has 15 amino acids. The CDR3 loop reads CASSLGLAGAGELFF. The CDR3 DNA sequence: TGTGCCAGCAGCTTAGGGCTAGCGGGAGCCGGGGAGCTGTTTTTT. Full variable domain (outside the CDR3, taken from reference TRBV7-9 and TRBJ2-2): DTGVSQNPRHKITKRGQNVTFRCDPISEHNRLYWYRQTLGQGPEFLTYFQNEAQLEKSRLLSDRFSAERPKGSFSTLEIQRTEQGDSAMYLCASSLGLAGAGELFFGEGSRLTVL.